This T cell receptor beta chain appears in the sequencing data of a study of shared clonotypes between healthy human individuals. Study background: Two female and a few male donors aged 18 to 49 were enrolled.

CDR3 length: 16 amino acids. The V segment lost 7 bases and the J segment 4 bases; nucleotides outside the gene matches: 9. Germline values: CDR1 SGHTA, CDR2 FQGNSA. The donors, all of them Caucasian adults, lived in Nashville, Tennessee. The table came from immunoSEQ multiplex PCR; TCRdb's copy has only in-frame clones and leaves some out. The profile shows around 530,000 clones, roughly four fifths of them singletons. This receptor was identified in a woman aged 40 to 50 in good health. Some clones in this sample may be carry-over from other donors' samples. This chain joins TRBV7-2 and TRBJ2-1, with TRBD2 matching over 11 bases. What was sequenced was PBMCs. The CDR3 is CASTRAGLAEYNEQFF. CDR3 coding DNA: TGTGCCAGCACCCGAGCGGGACTAGCGGAATACAATGAGCAGTTCTTC.